This TCR beta chain was sequenced for a study of blood T cells in healthy people across ages. This clonotype was picked up many times. Sample-barcoded 5' priming and a J-beta primer mix drove a second PCR of about 6 to 12 cycles. From the 5' RACE reads, TCRdb called clonotypes with MiXCR, one entry per CDR3 protein. Among about 970,000 distinct CDR3 sequences, 45% to 60% were seen once, and the ten largest hold about a fifth. With 5 bases clipped from V and 3 bases from J, the junction kept 11 bases outside the gene matches. Germline values: CDR1 SGHTA, CDR2 FQGNSA. The CDR3 totals 16 residues. V usage is TRBV7-2 and J usage is TRBJ2-7; TRBD1 matches 9 bases. The material sequenced was blood. The clonotype was recovered from a woman in her sixties or seventies in good health. The CDR3 spells CASSQRTGTGFYEQYF. The CDR3 nucleotides read TGTGCCAGCAGCCAGCGCACCGGGACAGGGTTCTACGAGCAGTACTTC.